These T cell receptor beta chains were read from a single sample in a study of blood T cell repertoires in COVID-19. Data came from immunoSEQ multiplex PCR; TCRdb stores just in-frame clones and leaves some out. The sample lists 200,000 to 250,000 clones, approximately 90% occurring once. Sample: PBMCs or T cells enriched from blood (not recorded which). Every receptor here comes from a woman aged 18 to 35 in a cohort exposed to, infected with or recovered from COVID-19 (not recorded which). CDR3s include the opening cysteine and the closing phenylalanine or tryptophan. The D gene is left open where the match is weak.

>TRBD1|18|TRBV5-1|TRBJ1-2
CASSFSDRGTRRDYGYTF
TGCGCCAGCAGCTTTTCGGACAGGGGCACCCGACGGGACTATGGCTACACCTTC
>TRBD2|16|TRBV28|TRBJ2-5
CASSSLGLAGGQTQYF
TGTGCCAGCAGTTCCCTCGGACTAGCGGGGGGACAGACCCAGTACTTC
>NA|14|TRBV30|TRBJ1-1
CARDEGGLNTEAFF
TGTGCCAGAGACGAGGGGGGGCTGAACACTGAAGCTTTCTTT
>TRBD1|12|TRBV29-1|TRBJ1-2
CSVEWDSGGYTF
TGCAGCGTTGAATGGGACAGCGGTGGCTACACCTTC
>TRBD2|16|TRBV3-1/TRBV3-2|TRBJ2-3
CASSSLAETSTDTQYF
TGTGCCAGCAGCTCTCTAGCGGAGACTAGCACAGATACGCAGTATTTT
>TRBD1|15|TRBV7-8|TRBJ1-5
CASSVTGVRNQPQHF
TGTGCCAGCAGCGTCACAGGGGTGAGGAATCAGCCCCAGCATTTT
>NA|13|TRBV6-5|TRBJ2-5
CASRQTGEETQYF
TGTGCCAGCAGACAGACAGGAGAAGAGACCCAGTACTTC
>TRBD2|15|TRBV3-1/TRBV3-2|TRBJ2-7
CASSPWGGSMDEQYF
TGTGCCAGCAGCCCATGGGGGGGTTCTATGGACGAGCAGTACTTC
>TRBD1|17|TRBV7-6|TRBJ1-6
CASSLNGQVFLNSPLHF
TGTGCCAGCAGCTTAAATGGACAGGTCTTTCTTAATTCACCCCTCCACTTT
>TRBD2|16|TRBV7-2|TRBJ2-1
CASSPLARGGYNEQFF
TGTGCCAGCAGCCCCCTCGCCCGGGGGGGTTACAATGAGCAGTTCTTC
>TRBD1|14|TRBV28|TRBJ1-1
CASSQDRGVTEAFF
TGTGCCAGCAGTCAGGACAGGGGGGTCACTGAAGCTTTCTTT
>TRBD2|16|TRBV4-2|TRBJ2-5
CASSQDFIGREETQYF
TGTGCCAGCAGCCAAGATTTTATCGGGAGGGAGGAGACCCAGTACTTC
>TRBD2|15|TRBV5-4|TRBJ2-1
CASSKSSGRAHEQFF
TGTGCCAGCAGCAAATCTAGCGGGAGGGCTCATGAGCAGTTCTTC
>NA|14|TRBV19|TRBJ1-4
CASSVTVMDEKLFF
TGTGCCAGTAGTGTCACAGTAATGGATGAAAAACTGTTTTTT
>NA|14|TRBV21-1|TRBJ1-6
CASSKATGGSPLHF
TGTGCCAGCAGCAAAGCTACAGGGGGTTCACCCCTCCACTTT